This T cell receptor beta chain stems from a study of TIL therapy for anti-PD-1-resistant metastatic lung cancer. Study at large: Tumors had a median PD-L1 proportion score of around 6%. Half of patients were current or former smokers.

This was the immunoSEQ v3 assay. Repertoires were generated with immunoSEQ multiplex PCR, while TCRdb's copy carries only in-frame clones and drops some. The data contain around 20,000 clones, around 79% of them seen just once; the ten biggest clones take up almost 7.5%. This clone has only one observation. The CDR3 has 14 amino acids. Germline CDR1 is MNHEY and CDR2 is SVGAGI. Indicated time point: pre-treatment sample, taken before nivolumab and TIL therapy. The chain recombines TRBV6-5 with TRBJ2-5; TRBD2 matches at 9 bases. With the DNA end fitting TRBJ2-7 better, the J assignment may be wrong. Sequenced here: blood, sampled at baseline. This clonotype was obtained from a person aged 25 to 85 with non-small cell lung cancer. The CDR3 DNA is TGTGCCAGCAAGAGGGGCGGGAGGGTATACGAGCAGTACTTC. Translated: CASKRGGRVYEQYF.